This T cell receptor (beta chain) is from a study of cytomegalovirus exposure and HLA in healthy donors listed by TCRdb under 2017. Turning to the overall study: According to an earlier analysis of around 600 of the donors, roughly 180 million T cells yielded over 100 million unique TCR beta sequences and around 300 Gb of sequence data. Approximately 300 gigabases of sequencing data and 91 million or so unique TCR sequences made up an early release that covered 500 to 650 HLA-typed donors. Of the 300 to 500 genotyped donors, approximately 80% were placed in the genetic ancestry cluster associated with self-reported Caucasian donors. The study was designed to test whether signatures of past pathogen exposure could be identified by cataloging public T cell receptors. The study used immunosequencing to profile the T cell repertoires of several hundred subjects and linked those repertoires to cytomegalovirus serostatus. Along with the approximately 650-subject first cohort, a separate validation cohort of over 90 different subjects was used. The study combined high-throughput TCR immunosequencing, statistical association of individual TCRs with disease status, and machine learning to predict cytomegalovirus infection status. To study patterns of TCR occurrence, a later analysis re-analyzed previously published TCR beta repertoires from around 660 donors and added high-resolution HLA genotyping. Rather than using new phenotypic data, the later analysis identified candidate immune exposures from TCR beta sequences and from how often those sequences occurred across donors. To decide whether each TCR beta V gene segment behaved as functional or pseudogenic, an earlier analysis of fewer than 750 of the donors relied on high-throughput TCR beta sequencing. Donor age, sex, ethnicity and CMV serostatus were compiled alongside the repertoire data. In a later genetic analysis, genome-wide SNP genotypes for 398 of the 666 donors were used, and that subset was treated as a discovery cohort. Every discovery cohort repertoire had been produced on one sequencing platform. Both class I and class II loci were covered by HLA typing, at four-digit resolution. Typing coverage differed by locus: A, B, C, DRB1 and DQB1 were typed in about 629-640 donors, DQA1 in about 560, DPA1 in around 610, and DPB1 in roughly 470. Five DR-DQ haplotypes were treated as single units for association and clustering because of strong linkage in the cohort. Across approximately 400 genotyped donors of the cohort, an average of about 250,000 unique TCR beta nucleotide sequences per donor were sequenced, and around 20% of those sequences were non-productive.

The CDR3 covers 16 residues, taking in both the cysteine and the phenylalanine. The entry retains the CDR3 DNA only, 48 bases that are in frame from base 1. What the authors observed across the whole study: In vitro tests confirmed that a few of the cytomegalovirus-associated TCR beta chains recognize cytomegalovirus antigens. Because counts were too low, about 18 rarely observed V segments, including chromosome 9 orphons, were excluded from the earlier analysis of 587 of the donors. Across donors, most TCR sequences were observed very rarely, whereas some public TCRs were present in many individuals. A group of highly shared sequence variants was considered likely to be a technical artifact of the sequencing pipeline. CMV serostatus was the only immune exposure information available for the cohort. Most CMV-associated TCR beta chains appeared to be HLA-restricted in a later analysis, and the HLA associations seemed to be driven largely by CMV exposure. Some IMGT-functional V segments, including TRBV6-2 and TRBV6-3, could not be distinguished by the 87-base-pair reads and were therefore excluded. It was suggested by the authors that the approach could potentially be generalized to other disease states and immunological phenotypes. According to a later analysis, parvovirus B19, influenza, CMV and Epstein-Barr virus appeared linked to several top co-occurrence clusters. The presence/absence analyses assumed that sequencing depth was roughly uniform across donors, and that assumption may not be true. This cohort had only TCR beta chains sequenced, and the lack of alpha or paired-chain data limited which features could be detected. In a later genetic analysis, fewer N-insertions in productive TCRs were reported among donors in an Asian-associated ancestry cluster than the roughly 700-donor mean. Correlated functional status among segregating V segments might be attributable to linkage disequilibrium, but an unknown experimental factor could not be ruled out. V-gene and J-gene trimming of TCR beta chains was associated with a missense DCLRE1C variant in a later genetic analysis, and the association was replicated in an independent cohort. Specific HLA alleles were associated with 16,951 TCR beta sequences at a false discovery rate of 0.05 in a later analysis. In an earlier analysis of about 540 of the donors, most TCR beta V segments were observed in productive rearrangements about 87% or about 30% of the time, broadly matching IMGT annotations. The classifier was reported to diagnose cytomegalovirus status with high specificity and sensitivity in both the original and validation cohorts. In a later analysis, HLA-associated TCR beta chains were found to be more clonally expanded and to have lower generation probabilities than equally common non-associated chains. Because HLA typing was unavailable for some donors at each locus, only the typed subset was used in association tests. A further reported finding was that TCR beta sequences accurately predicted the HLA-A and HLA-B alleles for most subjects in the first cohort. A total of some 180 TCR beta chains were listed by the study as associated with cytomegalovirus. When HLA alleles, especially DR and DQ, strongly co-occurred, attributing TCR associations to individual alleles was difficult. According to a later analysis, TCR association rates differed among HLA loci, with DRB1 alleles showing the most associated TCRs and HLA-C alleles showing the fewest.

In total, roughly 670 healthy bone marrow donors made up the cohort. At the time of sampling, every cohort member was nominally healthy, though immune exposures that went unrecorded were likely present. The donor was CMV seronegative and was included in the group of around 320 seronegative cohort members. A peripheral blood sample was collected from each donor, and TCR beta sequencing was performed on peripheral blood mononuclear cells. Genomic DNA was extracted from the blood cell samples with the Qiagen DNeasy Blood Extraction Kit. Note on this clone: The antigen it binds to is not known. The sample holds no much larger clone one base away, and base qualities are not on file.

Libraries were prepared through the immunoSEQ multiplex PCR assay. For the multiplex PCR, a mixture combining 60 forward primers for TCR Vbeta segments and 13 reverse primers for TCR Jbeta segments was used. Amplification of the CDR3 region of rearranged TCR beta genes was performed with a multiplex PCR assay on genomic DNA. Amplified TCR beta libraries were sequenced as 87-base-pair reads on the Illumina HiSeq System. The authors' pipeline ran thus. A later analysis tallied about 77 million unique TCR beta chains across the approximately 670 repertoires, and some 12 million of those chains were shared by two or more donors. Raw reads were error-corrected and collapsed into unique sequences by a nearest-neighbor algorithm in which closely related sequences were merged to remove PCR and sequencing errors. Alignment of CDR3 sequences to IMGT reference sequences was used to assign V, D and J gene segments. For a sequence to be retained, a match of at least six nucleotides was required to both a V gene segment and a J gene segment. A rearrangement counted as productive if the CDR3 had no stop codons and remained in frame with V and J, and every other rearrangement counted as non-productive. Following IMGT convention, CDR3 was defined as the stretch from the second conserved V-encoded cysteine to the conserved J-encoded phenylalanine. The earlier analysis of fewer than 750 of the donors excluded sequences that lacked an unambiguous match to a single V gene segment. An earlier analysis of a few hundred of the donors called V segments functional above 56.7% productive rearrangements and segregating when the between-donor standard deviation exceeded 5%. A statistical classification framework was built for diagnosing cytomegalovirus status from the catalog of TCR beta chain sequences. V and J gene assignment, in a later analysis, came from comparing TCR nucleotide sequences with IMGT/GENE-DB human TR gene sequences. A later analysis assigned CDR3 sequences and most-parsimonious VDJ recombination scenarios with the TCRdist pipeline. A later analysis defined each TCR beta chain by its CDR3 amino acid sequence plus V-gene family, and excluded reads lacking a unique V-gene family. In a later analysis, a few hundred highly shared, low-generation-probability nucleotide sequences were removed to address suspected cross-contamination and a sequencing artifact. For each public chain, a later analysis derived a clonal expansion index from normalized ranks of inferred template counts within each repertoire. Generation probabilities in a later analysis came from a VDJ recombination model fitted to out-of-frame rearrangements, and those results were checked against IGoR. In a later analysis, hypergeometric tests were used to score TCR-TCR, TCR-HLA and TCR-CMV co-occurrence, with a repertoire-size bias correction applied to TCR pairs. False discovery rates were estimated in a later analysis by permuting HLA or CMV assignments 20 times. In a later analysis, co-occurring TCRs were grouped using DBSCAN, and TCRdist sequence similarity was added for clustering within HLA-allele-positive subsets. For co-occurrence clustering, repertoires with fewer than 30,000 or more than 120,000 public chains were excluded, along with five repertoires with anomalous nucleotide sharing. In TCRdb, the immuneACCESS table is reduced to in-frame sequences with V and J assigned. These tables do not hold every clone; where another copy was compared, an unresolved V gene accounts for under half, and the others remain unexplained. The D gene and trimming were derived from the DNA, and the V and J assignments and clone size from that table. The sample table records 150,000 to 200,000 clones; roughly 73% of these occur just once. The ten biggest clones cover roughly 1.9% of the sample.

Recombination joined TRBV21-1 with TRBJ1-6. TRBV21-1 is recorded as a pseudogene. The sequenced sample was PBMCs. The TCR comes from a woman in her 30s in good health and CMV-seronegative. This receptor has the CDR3 CASRSRGGSYNSPLHF. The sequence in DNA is TGTGCCAGCAGGTCCCGTGGGGGGTCCTATAATTCACCCCTCCACTTT.